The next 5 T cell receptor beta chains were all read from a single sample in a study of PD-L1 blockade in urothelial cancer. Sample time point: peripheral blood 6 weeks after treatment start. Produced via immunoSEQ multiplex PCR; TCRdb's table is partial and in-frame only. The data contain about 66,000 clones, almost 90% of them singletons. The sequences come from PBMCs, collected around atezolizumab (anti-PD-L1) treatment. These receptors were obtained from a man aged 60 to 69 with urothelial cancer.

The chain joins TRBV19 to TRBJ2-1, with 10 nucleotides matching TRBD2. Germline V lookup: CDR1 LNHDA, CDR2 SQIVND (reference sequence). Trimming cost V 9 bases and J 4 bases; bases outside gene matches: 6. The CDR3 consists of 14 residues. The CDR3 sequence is CASRSGRVYNEQFF. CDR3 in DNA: TGTGCCAGCAGAAGCGGGAGGGTTTACAATGAGCAGTTCTTC.

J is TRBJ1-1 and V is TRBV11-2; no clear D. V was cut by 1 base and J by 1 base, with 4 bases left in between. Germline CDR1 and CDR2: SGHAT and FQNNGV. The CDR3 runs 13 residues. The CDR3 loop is CASSLAENTEAFF. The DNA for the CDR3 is TGTGCCAGCAGCTTAGCAGAGAACACTGAAGCTTTCTTT.

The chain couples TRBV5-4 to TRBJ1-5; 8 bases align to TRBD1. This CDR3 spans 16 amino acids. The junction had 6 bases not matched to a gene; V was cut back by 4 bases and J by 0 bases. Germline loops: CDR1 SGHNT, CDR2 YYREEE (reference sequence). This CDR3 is CASSPDRANSNQPQHF. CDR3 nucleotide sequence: TGTGCCAGCAGCCCGGACAGGGCTAATAGCAATCAGCCCCAGCATTTT.

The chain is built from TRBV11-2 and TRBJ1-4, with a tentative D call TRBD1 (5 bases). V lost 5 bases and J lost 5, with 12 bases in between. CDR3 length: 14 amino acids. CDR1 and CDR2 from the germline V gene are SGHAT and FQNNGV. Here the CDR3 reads CASSQAGSNEKLFF. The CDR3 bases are TGTGCCAGCAGCCAGGCAGGGTCAAATGAAAAACTGTTTTTT.

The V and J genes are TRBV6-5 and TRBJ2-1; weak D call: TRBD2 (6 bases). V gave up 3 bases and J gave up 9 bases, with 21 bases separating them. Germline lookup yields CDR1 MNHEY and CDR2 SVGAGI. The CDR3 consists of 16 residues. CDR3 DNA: TGTGCCAGCAGTTATTTAAGTGGGACTTCACTTAGTGAGCAGTTCTTC. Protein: CASSYLSGTSLSEQFF.